This T cell receptor (beta chain) was found in a study of blood T cell repertoires in COVID-19. About the study: The United States, Italy and Spain supplied acute and convalescent COVID-19 samples.

Per the authors' pipeline: How many nucleated cells were present was estimated from reference gene primer amplification. This table comes from immunoSEQ multiplex PCR, and its TCRdb copy is limited to in-frame clones, with some not included. V and J calls and clone size are copied from that table; D and trimming were computed from the DNA. The data contain around 110,000 clones, 90% of them seen just once; the ten biggest clones take up 1.8%. This CDR3 comprises 15 residues. Germline CDR1 SGHRS, CDR2 YFSETQ. Trimming took off 0 bases at V and 8 bases at J, with 14 bases between the two ends. The sample consisted of peripheral blood. The chain joins TRBV5-1 to TRBJ1-4; possibly TRBD1 for D (5 bases). The TCR comes from a human donor with active COVID-19. The donor label of this sample is uncertain. The CDR3: CASSLVAGRLEKLFF. The CDR3 DNA reads TGCGCCAGCAGCTTGGTTGCAGGGAGGCTCGAAAAACTGTTTTTT.